A single sample is the source of the 8 T cell receptor beta chains below, sequenced in a study of T cells in Graves' hyperthyroidism and ophthalmopathy. RNA transcripts were the template for amplifying TCR beta CDR3 regions. The TCR CDR3 was amplified in a first-round RT-PCR using the HTBI primer set. Each CDR3 protein is one row after TCRdb ran MiXCR on the multiplex PCR reads. Among hundreds of thousands of distinct CDR3 sequences, roughly 14% were seen once, and the ten largest hold approximately 25%. Sequencing was carried out using blood. Receptors originate from a woman in her twenties or thirties with Graves' hyperthyroidism.

The J gene is TRBJ2-7, the V gene TRBV20-1; D is unclear. From germline, CDR1 is DFQATT and CDR2 SNEGSKA (reference sequence). V was pared by 6 bases and J by 3 bases, with 12 bases between. This CDR3 spans 12 amino acids. CDR3 protein: CSAPMFGYEQYF. CDR3 in DNA: TGCAGTGCACCCATGTTCGGCTACGAGCAGTACTTC.

The chain combines TRBV7-2 with TRBJ2-6; D unresolved. The V gene's germline CDR1 is SGHTA and CDR2 FQGNSA. This CDR3 has 17 amino acids. Trimming shortened V by 5 bases and J by 1 base, and 15 bases separated the two germline ends. The CDR3 reads CASSLLGLESGANVLTF. Written as DNA, the CDR3 is TGTGCCAGCAGCCTCCTGGGCCTAGAATCTGGGGCCAACGTCCTGACTTTC. Using reference TRBV7-2 and TRBJ2-6 for the parts outside the CDR3, the full variable domain is GAGVSQSPSNKVTEKGKDVELRCDPISGHTALYWYRQSLGQGLEFLIYFQGNSAPDKSGLPSDRFSAERTGGSVSTLTIQRTQQEDSAVYLCASSLLGLESGANVLTFGAGSRLTVL.

The V call is TRBV7-3, the J call TRBJ2-1; D remains unclear. Trimming took 1 base from V and 6 from J, leaving 16 bases between them. Germline loops: CDR1 SGHTA, CDR2 FQGTGA. This CDR3 has 16 amino acids. CDR3 sequence: CASSLSTVLGLNEQFF. CDR3 nucleotide sequence: TGTGCCAGCAGCTTAAGTACGGTCTTAGGTCTCAATGAGCAGTTCTTC.

This clonotype was detected many times. The V gene is TRBV28, the J gene TRBJ1-6, with D uncertain. The V gene's germline CDR1 is MDHEN and CDR2 SYDVKM. Trimming removed 3 bases from V and 8 bases from J, with 5 bases in between. CDR3 length equals 12 residues. For the CDR3, the DNA is TGTGCCAGCAGTTTTTCAGATTCACCCCTCCACTTT. Protein sequence: CASSFSDSPLHF.

This clonotype was seen only a few times. The rearrangement uses TRBV20-1 and TRBJ1-5; tentatively, D is TRBD1 (6 bases). Trimming pared 0 bases from V and 3 bases from J, leaving 21 bases between. Germline assignment: CDR1 DFQATT and CDR2 SNEGSKA (reference sequence). The CDR3 loop spans 18 amino acids. This chain's CDR3 is CSARDRPSGQNFNQPQHF. In nucleotides, the CDR3 is TGCAGTGCTAGAGATCGACCCTCGGGACAAAATTTCAATCAGCCCCAGCATTTT.

The gene calls are TRBV28 and TRBJ2-5; 9 bases are shared with TRBD1. CDR3 length equals 15 residues. V lost 3 bases, J lost 5 bases, and 7 bases stayed unmatched. The germline gives CDR1 MDHEN, CDR2 SYDVKM. CDR3 sequence (DNA): TGTGCCAGCAGTTTCGTCGACAGGGGGGAGGAGACCCAGTACTTC. Its protein is CASSFVDRGEETQYF.

This clonotype was counted only a few times. The chain uses TRBV7-9 and TRBJ2-3; no firm D call. Germline V lookup: CDR1 SEHNR, CDR2 FQNEAQ (reference sequence). Trimming removed 10 bases from V and 2 bases from J, with 10 bases in between. The CDR3 covers 12 residues. CDR3 DNA sequence: TGTGCCATCCTGGACCTCACAGATACGCAGTATTTT. It translates to CAILDLTDTQYF.

This clonotype was found once. The chain employs TRBV6-1 and TRBJ1-2; D gene uncertain. This CDR3 has 12 residues. V was clipped by 8 bases and J by 7 bases, with 14 bases between them. The germline gives CDR1 MNHNS, CDR2 SASEGT. CDR3 sequence (DNA): TGTGCCAGCGGACGGAGTTCTTCTGGCTACACCTTC. Its protein product is CASGRSSSGYTF.